This T cell receptor beta chain was identified in a study of Ad26.COV2.S vaccination and SARS-CoV-2 variants. Repertoires were generated with immunoSEQ multiplex PCR, while TCRdb's copy carries only in-frame clones and drops some. The sample holds over 400,000 clones, around 92% seen once. General study points: Those who received the vaccine showed greater spike-specific TCR breadth than those given placebo.

Turning to this clone: The antigen remains undetermined.

Treatment specified: approximately 18 received Ad26.COV2.S at low or high dose, single or two shots; 5 received placebo; per-sample allocation not given. Collection of samples fell on day 63 after the first vaccine or placebo injection. The germline V gene has CDR1 GTSNPN and CDR2 SVGIG (reference sequence). The CDR3 has 14 residues. V dropped 3 bases and J dropped 8 bases, with 19 bases sitting between them. The chain joins TRBV30 to TRBJ1-1; D uncertain. This receptor was identified in a person aged 18-65 years who received the Ad26.COV2.S COVID-19 vaccine or a placebo. The source was peripheral blood, collected in a trial of Ad26.COV2.S vaccine versus placebo. The CDR3 DNA reads as TGTGCCTGGAGACGGGTTTGGCCCGCGGGGGAAGCTTTCTTT. Its translation: CAWRRVWPAGEAFF.